These 4 T cell receptor beta chains were sequenced from one sample in a study of metastatic and nonmetastatic thyroid tumors. Thyroid surgery had not been preceded by any treatment in any patient. Using MiXCR, TCRdb re-called clones from the PCR reads. The sample contains 30,000 to 40,000 clones, around 20% of which appear only once. The source material was blood. The receptors come from a female donor with papillary thyroid cancer or a benign thyroid nodule (not recorded which). Some clones in this sample may be carry-over from other donors' samples.

The chain links TRBV2 to TRBJ1-2, with D perhaps TRBD1 (5 bases). V lost 9 bases, J lost 4 bases, and 15 bases lay in between. The CDR3 is 13 residues long. The germline CDR1 and CDR2 sequences are SNHLY and FYNNEI. In DNA form, the CDR3 reads TGTGCCAGACGCGGGGGGGAGACCTATGGCTACACCTTC. It yields the protein CARRGGETYGYTF.

This clone is medium-sized (0.01 to 0.1%) by share. V usage is TRBV19 and J usage is TRBJ1-5; no firm D call. Germline V lookup: CDR1 LNHDA, CDR2 SQIVND (reference sequence). With 3 bases removed from V and 2 bases from J, the gap between germline ends came to 11 bases. The CDR3 runs 15 residues. The CDR3 region has the DNA TGTGCCAGTAGTATCGGGGTCCTTGGCAATCAGCCCCAGCATTTT. It yields the protein CASSIGVLGNQPQHF.

This clone was seen many times. CDR3: CASSILGGQLNQPQHF. The CDR3 DNA reads TGTGCCAGTAGTATATTGGGGGGACAGCTAAATCAGCCCCAGCATTTT. The chain carries TRBV19 and TRBJ1-5; the match to TRBD1 covers 7 bases. This CDR3 contains 16 residues. Trimming at V came to 2 bases and at J to 4 bases, leaving 8 bases not matched to a gene. Germline V gene data show CDR1 as LNHDA and CDR2 as SQIVND (reference sequence).

This clone has a count of ten or more. The CDR3 is CASSAIPGQGDLYNSPLHF. CDR3 coding DNA: TGTGCCAGCAGCGCTATTCCGGGACAGGGCGATCTCTATAATTCACCCCTCCACTTT. This chain connects TRBV9 to TRBJ1-6; the match to TRBD1 covers 9 bases. The CDR3 loop spans 19 amino acids. The V segment lost 3 bases and the J segment 3 bases; nucleotides outside the gene matches: 13. Per the germline V gene, CDR1 is SGDLS and CDR2 is YYNGEE.